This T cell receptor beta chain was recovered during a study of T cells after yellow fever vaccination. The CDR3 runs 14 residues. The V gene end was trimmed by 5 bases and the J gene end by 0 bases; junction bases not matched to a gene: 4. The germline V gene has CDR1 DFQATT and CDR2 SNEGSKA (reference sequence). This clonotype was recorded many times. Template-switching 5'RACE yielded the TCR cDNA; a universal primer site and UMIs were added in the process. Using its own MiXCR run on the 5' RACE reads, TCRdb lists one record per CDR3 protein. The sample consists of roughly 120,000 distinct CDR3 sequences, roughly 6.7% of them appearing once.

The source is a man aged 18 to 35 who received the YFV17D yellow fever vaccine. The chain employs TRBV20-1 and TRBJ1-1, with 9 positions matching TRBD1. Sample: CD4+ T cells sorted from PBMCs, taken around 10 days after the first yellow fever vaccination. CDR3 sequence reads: CSAYRQGVNTEAFF. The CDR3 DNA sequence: TGCAGTGCTTATAGACAGGGGGTGAACACTGAAGCTTTCTTT.